Listed here is a single T cell receptor beta chain. Its antigen is unknown. The source of the sample is a study of T cell repertoires in cytomegalovirus infection. A single record per CDR3 protein comes from TCRdb applying MiXCR to the reads. In the table there are hundreds of thousands of distinct CDR3 sequences, around 30% of which are singletons. Study findings and constraints: Public TCR beta family frequency separated CMV-and-HLA carriers, including in an independent cohort. HLA-C-restricted CMV-specific TCR beta clonotypes prevailed in the ex vivo response.

The CDR3 loop spans 13 amino acids. The V end lost 3 bases, the J end lost 7 bases, and 10 bases lay between the germline ends. Germline loops: CDR1 SGHTA, CDR2 FQGNSA. The V call is TRBV7-2, the J call TRBJ1-5; D is ambiguous. Sequenced here: cultured PBMCs, sampled from culture after CMV antigen stimulation. The sequence was obtained from a human donor in good health (CMV status not recorded). Some clones in this sample may be carry-over from other donors' samples. The CDR3 DNA reads as TGTGCCAGCAGCTTCGCCGCATTCCAGCCCCAGCATTTT. Encoded protein: CASSFAAFQPQHF.